The T cell receptor (beta chain) under discussion was sequenced for a study of patients and donors after allogeneic stem cell transplantation (dated by TCRdb to about 2020). Preparation of the library involved RT-PCR. TCRdb records NextSeq 550 as the sequencer. TCRdb itself trimmed the public reads at Q25 with fastp, ran MiXCR and retained productive beta chains. Rows matching on CDR3 protein sequence are summarized as one entry with the most common DNA and genes. The sample profile shows 800,000 to 1,000,000 distinct CDR3 sequences; 15% to 20% of them were found once. About 6% of the sample rests with the top ten. Its CDR3 holds 12 amino acids, cysteine through phenylalanine. Solely the CDR3 DNA is kept, with 36 bases framed from the first base. V gives up 3 bases and J gives up 6 bases, and the segment between their germline ends measures 8 bases. This clonotype was counted ten times or more. Its binding antigen is unknown. Base quality data are lacking; no much larger clone is found one base away.

What was sequenced was blood, either unsorted or a sorted T cell fraction (not recorded which). The chain is assembled from TRBV12-3 or TRBV12-4 and TRBJ1-2, with the D segment identity uncertain. This TCR derives from a human donor who was either an allogeneic HSCT recipient or a stem cell or donor lymphocyte infusion donor (not recorded which). It is not recorded whose cells these are; they may come from a transplant donor. The nucleotides are TGTGCCAGCAGTTTTGCTGGCGATGGCTACACCTTC. Its protein reads: CASSFAGDGYTF.